This T cell receptor (beta chain) was recorded in a study of T cell responses to AZD1222 COVID-19 vaccine. Study-wide results and caveats: Vaccine-related CD4 TCRs covered spike, predominating at 160-218 and 743-854. Spike-specific TCR breadth and depth were elevated following two AZD1222 doses. The donors showed a predominance of white British ancestry and of females, with possible underestimation of clonal diversity.

The table came from immunoSEQ multiplex PCR; TCRdb's copy has only in-frame clones and leaves some out. This table holds about 130,000 clones, roughly 91% found once. Timing groups of about 4 and about 12 weeks for second doses were pooled. In regard to this clone: What it recognizes is unknown.

The receptor comes from an adult who received the AZD1222 COVID-19 vaccine. The specimen was peripheral blood, collected 28 days after the second AZD1222 dose.

CDR3 bases: TGCGCCAGCGCTTGGGGTGGGGATGGGAGTTCACCCCTCCACTTT. The encoded protein is CASAWGGDGSSPLHF. This sequence joins TRBV5-1 and TRBJ1-6; D remains ambiguous. This CDR3 is 15 amino acids long. Germline CDR1 and CDR2: SGHRS and YFSETQ. Between the trimmed V and J ends, which lost 7 bases and 9 bases, there was a span of 20 bases.